This TCR beta chain appears in the sequencing data of a study of cytomegalovirus exposure and HLA in healthy donors. Findings of the study overall: Earlier results showed most TCR beta V segments being productive about 90% or about 30% of the time. The authors listed some 150 TCR beta chains as cytomegalovirus-associated. According to reports, the classifier identified cytomegalovirus status with high specificity and sensitivity. What a later analysis showed was that several of the most significant clusters appeared linked to common viral pathogens.

This CDR3 region has 12 residues. J was trimmed by 4 bases and V by 7 bases; bases with no gene match: 2. Germline assignment: CDR1 GTSNPN and CDR2 SVGIG (reference sequence). The PCR had 60 Vbeta and 13 Jbeta primers. Generated by immunoSEQ multiplex PCR, the TCRdb table keeps only in-frame clones and is missing some. The sample contains 110,000 or so clones, over 70% of which appear only once. Regarding this clone: The antigen is unknown.

V gene TRBV30 combines with J gene TRBJ1-5, with 9 bases lining up with TRBD1. The source of this sequence is a man aged 25 to 45 in good health and CMV-seronegative. The specimen was PBMCs. CDR3 sequence reads: CAFDRGNQPQHF. The CDR3 DNA is TGTGCCTTTGACAGGGGGAATCAGCCCCAGCATTTT.